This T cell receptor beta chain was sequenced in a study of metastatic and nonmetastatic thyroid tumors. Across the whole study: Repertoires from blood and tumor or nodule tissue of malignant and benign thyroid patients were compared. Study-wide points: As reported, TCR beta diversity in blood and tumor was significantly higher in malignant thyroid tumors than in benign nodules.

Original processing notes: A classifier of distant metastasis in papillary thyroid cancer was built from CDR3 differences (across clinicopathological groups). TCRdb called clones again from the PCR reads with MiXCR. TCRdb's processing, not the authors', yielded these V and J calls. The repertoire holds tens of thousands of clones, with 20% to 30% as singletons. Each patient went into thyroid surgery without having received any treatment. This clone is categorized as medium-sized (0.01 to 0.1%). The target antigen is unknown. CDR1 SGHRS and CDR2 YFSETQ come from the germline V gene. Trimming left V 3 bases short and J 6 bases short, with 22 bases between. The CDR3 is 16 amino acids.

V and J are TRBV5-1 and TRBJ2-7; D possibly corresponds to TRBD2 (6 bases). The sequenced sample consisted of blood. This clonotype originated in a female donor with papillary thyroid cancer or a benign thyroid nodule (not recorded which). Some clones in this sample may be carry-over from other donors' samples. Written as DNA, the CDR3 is TGCGCCAGCAGCTCTTTAGGAGGGATGGTAAAGACCGAGCAGTACTTC. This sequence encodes CASSSLGGMVKTEQYF.